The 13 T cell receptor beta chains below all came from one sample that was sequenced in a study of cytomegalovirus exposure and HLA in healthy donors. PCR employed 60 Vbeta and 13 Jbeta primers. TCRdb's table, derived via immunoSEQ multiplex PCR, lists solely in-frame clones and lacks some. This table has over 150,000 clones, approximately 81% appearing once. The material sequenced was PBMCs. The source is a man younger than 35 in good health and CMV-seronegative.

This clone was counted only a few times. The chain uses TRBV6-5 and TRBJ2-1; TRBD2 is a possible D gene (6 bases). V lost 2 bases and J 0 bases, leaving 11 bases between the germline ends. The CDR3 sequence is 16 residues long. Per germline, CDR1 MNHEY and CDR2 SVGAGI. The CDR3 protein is CASSYGTPSSYNEQFF. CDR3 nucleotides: TGTGCCAGCAGTTACGGGACTCCTAGCTCCTACAATGAGCAGTTCTTC.

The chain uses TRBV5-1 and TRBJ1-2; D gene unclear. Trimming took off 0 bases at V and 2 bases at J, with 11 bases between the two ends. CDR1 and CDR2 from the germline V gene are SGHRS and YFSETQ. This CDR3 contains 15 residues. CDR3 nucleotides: TGCGCCAGCAGCTTGGATTCCGGGGAAAACTATGGCTACACCTTC. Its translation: CASSLDSGENYGYTF.

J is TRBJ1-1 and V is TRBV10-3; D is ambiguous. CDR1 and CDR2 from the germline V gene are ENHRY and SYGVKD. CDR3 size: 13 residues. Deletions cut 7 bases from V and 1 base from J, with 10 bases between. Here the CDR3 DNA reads TGTGCCATCACCAGTTCAGAGAACACTGAAGCTTTCTTT. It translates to CAITSSENTEAFF.

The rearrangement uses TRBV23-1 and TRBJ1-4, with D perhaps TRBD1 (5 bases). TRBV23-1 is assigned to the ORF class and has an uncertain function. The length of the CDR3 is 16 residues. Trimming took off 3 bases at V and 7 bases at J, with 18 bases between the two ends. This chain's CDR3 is CASSHPVTVCSEKLFF. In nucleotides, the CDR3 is TGCGCCAGCAGTCACCCCGTGACAGTGTGTAGTGAAAAACTGTTTTTT.

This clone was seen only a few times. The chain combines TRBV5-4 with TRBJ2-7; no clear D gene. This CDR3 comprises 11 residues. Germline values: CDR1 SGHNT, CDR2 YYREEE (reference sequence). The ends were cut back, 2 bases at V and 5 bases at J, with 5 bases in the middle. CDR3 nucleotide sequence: TGTGCCAGCAGCTTCCAGAACGAGCAGTACTTC. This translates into CASSFQNEQYF.

CDR3 residues: CASRLTGTYEQYF. CDR3 coding DNA: TGTGCCAGCAGGCTGACAGGGACCTACGAGCAGTACTTC. The chain couples TRBV27 to TRBJ2-5, with TRBD1 matching 7 bases. The end of the DNA aligns better with TRBJ2-7, so the J call may be wrong. The CDR3 is made up of 13 amino acids. The germline gives CDR1 MNHEY, CDR2 SMNVEV (reference sequence).

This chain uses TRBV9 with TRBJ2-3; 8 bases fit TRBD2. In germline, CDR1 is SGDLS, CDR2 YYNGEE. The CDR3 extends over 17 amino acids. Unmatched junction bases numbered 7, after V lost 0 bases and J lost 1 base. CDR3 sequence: CASSVVSGLARTDTQYF. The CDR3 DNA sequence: TGTGCCAGCAGCGTAGTCTCAGGACTAGCCCGCACAGATACGCAGTATTTT.

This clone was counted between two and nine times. Here the CDR3 reads CASSPRVTGTDTQYF. DNA for the CDR3: TGTGCCAGCTCACCACGGGTGACAGGCACAGATACGCAGTATTTT. The genes are TRBV18 and TRBJ2-3, with a weak D call TRBD1 (5 bases). Germline CDR1 is KGHSH and CDR2 is LQKENI. The CDR3 is 15 residues long. With 1 base removed from V and 1 base from J, the gap between germline ends came to 9 bases.

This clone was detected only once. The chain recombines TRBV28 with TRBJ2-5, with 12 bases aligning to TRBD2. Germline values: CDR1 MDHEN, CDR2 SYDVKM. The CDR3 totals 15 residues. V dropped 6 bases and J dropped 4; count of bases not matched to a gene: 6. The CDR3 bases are TGTGCCAGCAGATATTGGGGACTAGCGGGAGAGACCCAGTACTTC. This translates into CASRYWGLAGETQYF.

The CDR3 loop reads CASSLGTGSNSPLHF. The CDR3 nucleotides read TGTGCCAGCAGCTTAGGCACAGGTAGCAATTCACCCCTCCACTTT. The gene calls are TRBV5-4 and TRBJ1-6; a possible D gene is TRBD1 (5 bases). CDR3 length: 15 residues. V was cut by 2 bases and J by 7 bases, with 13 bases left in between. The germline V gene has CDR1 SGHNT and CDR2 YYREEE (reference sequence). The full variable domain, its missing parts supplied by reference TRBV5-4 and TRBJ1-6, is ETGVTQSPTHLIKTRGQQVTLRCSSQSGHNTVSWYQQALGQGPQFIFQYYREEENGRGNFPPRFSGLQFPNYSSELNVNALELDDSALYLCASSLGTGSNSPLHFGNGTRLTVT.

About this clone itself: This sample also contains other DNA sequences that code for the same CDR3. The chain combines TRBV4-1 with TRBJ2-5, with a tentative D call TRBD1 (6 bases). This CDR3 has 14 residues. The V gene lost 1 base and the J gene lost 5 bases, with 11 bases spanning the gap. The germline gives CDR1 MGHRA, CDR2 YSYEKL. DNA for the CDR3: TGCGCCAGCAGCCAAGTGGGCAGGGGTGAGACCCAGTACTTC. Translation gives CASSQVGRGETQYF.

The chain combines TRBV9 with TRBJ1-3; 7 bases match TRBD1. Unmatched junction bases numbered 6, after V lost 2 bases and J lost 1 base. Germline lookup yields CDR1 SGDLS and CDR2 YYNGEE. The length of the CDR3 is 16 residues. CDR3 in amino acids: CASSVPGQLSGNTIYF. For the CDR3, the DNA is TGTGCCAGCAGCGTGCCGGGACAGTTATCTGGAAACACCATATATTTT.

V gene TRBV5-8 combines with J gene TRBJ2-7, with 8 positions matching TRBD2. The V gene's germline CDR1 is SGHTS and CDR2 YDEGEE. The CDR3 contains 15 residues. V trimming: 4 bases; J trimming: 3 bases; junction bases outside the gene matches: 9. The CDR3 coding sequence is TGTGCCAGCAGCACATTGGGCAGCGGGAGCTACGAGCAGTACTTC. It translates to CASSTLGSGSYEQYF.